The 16 T cell receptor beta chains below were found in one sample sequenced in a study of cytomegalovirus exposure and HLA in healthy donors. The PCR made use of 60 Vbeta and 13 Jbeta primers. Repertoires were generated with immunoSEQ multiplex PCR, while TCRdb's copy carries only in-frame clones and drops some. Of about 190,000 clones in the sample, 75% to 85% were seen once. Sequenced sample: PBMCs. These receptor sequences come from a woman between 45 and 65 years old in good health and CMV-seronegative.

This chain connects TRBV7-6 to TRBJ2-5; 8 bases agree with TRBD1. There are 18 residues in the CDR3. Germline CDR1 and CDR2: SGHVS and FNYEAQ. The junction had 21 bases not matched to a gene; V was cut back by 7 bases and J by 5 bases. CDR3 in DNA: TGTGCCAGCACCCTTAGGCATAAAGGACAGGGCTGGTGGGAGACCCAGTACTTC. Residues: CASTLRHKGQGWWETQYF.

CDR3 in DNA: TGTGCCAGCAGCCCCTTCGGGGGTGGCTATGGCTACACCTTC. It yields the protein CASSPFGGGYGYTF. The chain employs TRBV9 and TRBJ1-2, with TRBD1 as a possible D gene (5 bases). Trimming stripped 4 bases from V and 4 bases from J, with 14 bases between. The CDR3 runs 14 residues. The germline V gene has CDR1 SGDLS and CDR2 YYNGEE.

The chain joins TRBV2 to TRBJ1-6; tentative D call: TRBD1 (5 bases). Germline loops: CDR1 SNHLY, CDR2 FYNNEI. V gave up 4 bases and J gave up 9 bases, with 19 bases separating them. The CDR3 is 16 residues long. CDR3: CASSASLGGTVSPLHF. In DNA form, the CDR3 reads TGTGCCAGCAGTGCCTCTCTGGGAGGGACCGTTTCACCCCTCCACTTT. Full variable domain (missing parts from reference TRBV2 and TRBJ1-6): EPEVTQTPSHQVTQMGQEVILRCVPISNHLYFYWYRQILGQKVEFLVSFYNNEISEKSEIFDDQFSVERPDGSNFTLKIRSTKLEDSAMYFCASSASLGGTVSPLHFGNGTRLTVT.

The chain combines TRBV7-9 with TRBJ1-6; D unclear. Germline CDR1 SEHNR, CDR2 FQNEAQ (reference sequence). The CDR3 has 14 amino acids. V dropped 2 bases and J dropped 5 bases, with 7 bases sitting between them. In DNA, the CDR3 is TGTGCCAGCAGCTTACAGGCAGATAATTCACCCCTCCACTTT. Its translation: CASSLQADNSPLHF. The full variable domain, completed using reference TRBV7-9 and TRBJ1-6, is DTGVSQNPRHKITKRGQNVTFRCDPISEHNRLYWYRQTLGQGPEFLTYFQNEAQLEKSRLLSDRFSAERPKGSFSTLEIQRTEQGDSAMYLCASSLQADNSPLHFGNGTRLTVT.

V is TRBV2 and J is TRBJ2-1; a weak D match, TRBD2 (6 bases). The CDR3 runs to 15 residues. V was shortened by 8 bases and J by 5 bases, with 19 bases between the two germline ends. The germline V gene encodes CDR1 SNHLY and CDR2 FYNNEI. The CDR3 nucleotides are TGTGCCAGCGGTCCCTCCGGGAGTTTCCACAATGAGCAGTTCTTC. Amino acid sequence: CASGPSGSFHNEQFF.

The J gene is TRBJ1-2, the V gene TRBV6-1; D is possibly TRBD1 (6 bases). The germline CDR1 and CDR2 sequences are MNHNS and SASEGT. V lost 0 bases and J lost 8, with 16 bases in between. The CDR3 totals 15 residues. The CDR3 region is CASSEAAGGARGYTF. CDR3 nucleotide sequence: TGTGCCAGCAGTGAAGCAGCGGGGGGCGCGCGGGGCTACACCTTC.

In this sample, this clone turned up a few times. At one end, the junction sequence differs from germline, possibly due to a read error. This rearrangement joins TRBV2 to TRBJ1-5; D not resolved. The V gene's germline CDR1 is SNHLY and CDR2 FYNNEI. This CDR3 region has 16 residues. The chain's CDR3 is CASSEGSIYSNQPQHF. The DNA of the CDR3 is TGTGCCAGCAGCGAAGGATCGATCTATAGCAATCAGCCCCAGCATTTT.

Only one count was recorded for this clone. The chain has TRBV7-9 and TRBJ2-7, with D maybe TRBD1 (5 bases). The length of the CDR3 is 16 residues. Between the trimmed V and J ends, which lost 2 bases and 2 bases, there was a span of 16 bases. From germline, CDR1 is SEHNR and CDR2 FQNEAQ (reference sequence). In DNA form, the CDR3 reads TGTGCCAGCAGCTTAAAGCAGGGTGTTGGGGCCTACGAGCAGTACTTC. It translates to CASSLKQGVGAYEQYF.

In this sample, this clone turned up a few times. The rearrangement links TRBV2 to TRBJ1-3; 9 nucleotides agree with TRBD1. V trimming: 6 bases; J trimming: 4 bases; junction bases outside the gene matches: 7. The CDR3 loop spans 15 amino acids. The V gene's germline CDR1 is SNHLY and CDR2 FYNNEI. The CDR3 DNA sequence: TGTGCCAGCAGCACTATGACAGGGGGAGGAAACACCATATATTTT. It is translated as CASSTMTGGGNTIYF.

The chain recombines TRBV28 with TRBJ2-7; 11 nucleotides line up with TRBD1. Per the germline V gene, CDR1 is MDHEN and CDR2 is SYDVKM. J was trimmed by 2 bases and V by 6 bases; bases with no gene match: 9. This CDR3 is 16 amino acids long. CDR3 in DNA: TGTGCCAGCAGGCGTTTCCGGGACAGGGGGGCCTACGAGCAGTACTTC. Protein: CASRRFRDRGAYEQYF.

V usage is TRBV7-2 and J usage is TRBJ1-1; 11 bases are shared with TRBD1. Germline V lookup: CDR1 SGHTA, CDR2 FQGNSA. The length of the CDR3 is 18 residues. J gave up 5 bases and V 2 bases, and 13 bases lay outside the gene matches. CDR3 in amino acids: CASSLKSGTGGLRTEAFF. As DNA, the CDR3 is TGTGCCAGCAGCTTAAAGTCCGGGACAGGGGGTCTGAGGACTGAAGCTTTCTTT.

The gene calls are TRBV5-1 and TRBJ2-7, with D perhaps matching TRBD1 (5 bases). Trimming shortened V by 2 bases and J by 4 bases, and 22 bases separated the two germline ends. The CDR3 totals 17 residues. Germline CDR1 and CDR2: SGHRS and YFSETQ. The chain's CDR3 is CASSFRSGHSGRYEQYF. In DNA form, the CDR3 reads TGCGCCAGCAGCTTCAGGTCCGGACATTCCGGTAGGTACGAGCAGTACTTC.

The chain couples TRBV7-3 to TRBJ2-6, with D unresolved. There are 14 residues in the CDR3. V dropped 6 bases and J dropped 4 bases, with 10 bases sitting between them. From germline, CDR1 is SGHTA and CDR2 FQGTGA. Written as DNA, the CDR3 is TGTGCCAGCAGAGTGGCGGCCGGGGCCAACGTCCTGACTTTC. Protein: CASRVAAGANVLTF. The variable domain in full, completed from reference TRBV7-3 and TRBJ2-6, reads GAGVSQTPSNKVTEKGKYVELRCDPISGHTALYWYRQSLGQGPEFLIYFQGTGAADDSGLPNDRFFAVRPEGSVSTLKIQRTERGDSAVYLCASRVAAGANVLTFGAGSRLTVL.

This sequence joins TRBV27 and TRBJ2-3; the D is unclear. The CDR3 spans 12 residues. V shed 5 bases and J shed 1 base, with 4 bases lying between them. Per germline, CDR1 MNHEY and CDR2 SMNVEV (reference sequence). CDR3 DNA sequence: TGTGCCAGCAGTGGAGGCACAGATACGCAGTATTTT. Its translation is CASSGGTDTQYF.

J is TRBJ2-7 and V is TRBV28; TRBD1 agrees at 11 bases. Germline-derived CDR1 and CDR2 are MDHEN and SYDVKM. The CDR3 sequence is 14 residues long. V was pared by 6 bases and J by 2 bases, with 3 bases of the junction left unmatched. Here the CDR3 reads CASRDRGHPYEQYF. The CDR3 region has the DNA TGTGCCAGCAGGGACAGGGGGCACCCCTACGAGCAGTACTTC.

The CDR3 region is CASSGGDRGYNEQFF. The CDR3 DNA follows: TGTGCCAGCAGCGGGGGGGACAGGGGTTACAATGAGCAGTTCTTC. This rearrangement joins TRBV7-2 to TRBJ2-1, with TRBD1 identical over 10 bases. The germline V gene encodes CDR1 SGHTA and CDR2 FQGNSA. The CDR3 is 15 amino acids. V was pared by 5 bases and J by 4 bases, with 5 bases of the junction left unmatched.